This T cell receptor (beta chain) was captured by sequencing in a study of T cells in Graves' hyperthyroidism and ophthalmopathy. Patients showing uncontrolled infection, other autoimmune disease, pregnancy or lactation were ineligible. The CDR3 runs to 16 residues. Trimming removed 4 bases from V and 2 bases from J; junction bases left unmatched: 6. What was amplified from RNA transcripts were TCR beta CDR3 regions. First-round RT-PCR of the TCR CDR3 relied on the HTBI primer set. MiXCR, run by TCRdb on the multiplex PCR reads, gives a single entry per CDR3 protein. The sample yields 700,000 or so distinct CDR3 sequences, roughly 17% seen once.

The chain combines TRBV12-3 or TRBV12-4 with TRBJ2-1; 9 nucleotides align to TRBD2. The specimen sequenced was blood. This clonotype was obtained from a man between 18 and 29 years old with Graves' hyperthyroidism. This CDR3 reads CASSSPGTSPYNEQFF. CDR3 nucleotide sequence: TGTGCCAGCAGTTCCCCCGGGACTAGCCCCTACAATGAGCAGTTCTTC.